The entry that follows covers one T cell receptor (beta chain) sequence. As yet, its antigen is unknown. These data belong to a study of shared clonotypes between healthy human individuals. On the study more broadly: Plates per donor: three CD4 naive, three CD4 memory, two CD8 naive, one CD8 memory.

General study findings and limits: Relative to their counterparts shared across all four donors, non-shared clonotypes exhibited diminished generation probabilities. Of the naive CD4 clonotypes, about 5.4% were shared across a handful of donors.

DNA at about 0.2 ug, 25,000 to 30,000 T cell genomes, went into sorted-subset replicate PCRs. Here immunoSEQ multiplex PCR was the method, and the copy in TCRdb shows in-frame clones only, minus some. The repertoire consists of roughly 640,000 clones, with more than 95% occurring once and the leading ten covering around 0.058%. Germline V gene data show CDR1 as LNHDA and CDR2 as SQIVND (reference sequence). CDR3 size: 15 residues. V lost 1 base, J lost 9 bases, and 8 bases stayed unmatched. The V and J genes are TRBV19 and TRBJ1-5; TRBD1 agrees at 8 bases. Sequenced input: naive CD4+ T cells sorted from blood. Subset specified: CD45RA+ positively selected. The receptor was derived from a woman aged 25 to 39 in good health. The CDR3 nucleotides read TGTGCCAGTAGTATAGGGGACAGGCGCCTACGGCCCCAGCATTTT. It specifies CASSIGDRRLRPQHF.